The rows below give T cell receptor beta chains drawn from one sample of a study of siplizumab effects on memory and regulatory T cells. Profiling relied on immunoSEQ multiplex PCR, and the TCRdb table lists in-frame clones only, not all of them. This table holds tens of thousands of clones, around 97% found once. The specimen sequenced was naive CD4+ T cells sorted from blood. These TCRs come from a human donor in good health. CDR3s include the opening cysteine and the closing phenylalanine or tryptophan. The D gene is left open where the match is weak. Some rows mark clone size as missing; the rest say once, few, many or name a class of expanded clone.

D gene: -
V gene: TRBV2
clone size: -
J gene: TRBJ1-5
CDR3 DNA: TGTGCCAGCCAGGTCGGCCCTCACAGGTGGCCCCAGCATTTT
CDR3 protein: CASQVGPHRWPQHF

D gene: -
V gene: TRBV28
clone size: once
J gene: TRBJ1-1
CDR3 DNA: TGTGCCAGCAGTTTTAAGCAGGAGAGGCAGACTGAAGCTTTCTTT
CDR3 protein: CASSFKQERQTEAFF

D gene: -
V gene: TRBV6-1
clone size: -
J gene: TRBJ2-5
CDR3 DNA: TGTGCCAGCGTTAGCGGAGGGCAAGAGACCCAGTACTTC
CDR3 protein: CASVSGGQETQYF

D gene: -
V gene: TRBV30
clone size: -
J gene: TRBJ1-2
CDR3 DNA: TGTGCCTGGAGTGTATACAGCTATGGCTACACCTTC
CDR3 protein: CAWSVYSYGYTF

D gene: -
V gene: TRBV6-1
clone size: -
J gene: TRBJ1-2
CDR3 DNA: TGTGCCAGCAGTGAACTAGGGGCTAACTATGGCTACACCTTC
CDR3 protein: CASSELGANYGYTF

D gene: -
V gene: TRBV11-3
clone size: -
J gene: TRBJ2-7
CDR3 DNA: TGTGCCAGCAGCTTAGTCTCGGTTGTCGGGCTAGCGATCTACGAGCAGTACTTC
CDR3 protein: CASSLVSVVGLAIYEQYF

D gene: -
V gene: TRBV29-1
clone size: -
J gene: TRBJ2-3
CDR3 DNA: TGCAGCGGACGACAGGCGGTGGCAGATACGCAGTATTTT
CDR3 protein: CSGRQAVADTQYF

D gene: TRBD1
V gene: TRBV5-1
clone size: -
J gene: TRBJ2-3
CDR3 DNA: TGCGCCAGCAGCTTGAGGACAGGGGACACAGATACGCAGTATTTT
CDR3 protein: CASSLRTGDTDTQYF

D gene: TRBD2
V gene: TRBV10-1
clone size: -
J gene: TRBJ2-1
CDR3 DNA: TGCGCCAGCAGTTTAGCGGGAGATCCTGAGCAGTTCTTC
CDR3 protein: CASSLAGDPEQFF

D gene: -
V gene: TRBV11-2
clone size: -
J gene: TRBJ1-1
CDR3 DNA: TGTGCCAGCAGCTTAGGGATGCAGGATGGGGGTGGGACTGAAGCTTTCTTT
CDR3 protein: CASSLGMQDGGGTEAFF

D gene: TRBD2
V gene: TRBV7-2
clone size: -
J gene: TRBJ2-7
CDR3 DNA: TGTGCCAGCAGCCGCGGGACTAGCGGGAAAGTCTCCTACGAGCAGTACTTC
CDR3 protein: CASSRGTSGKVSYEQYF

D gene: TRBD1
V gene: TRBV9
clone size: once
J gene: TRBJ1-3
CDR3 DNA: TGTGCCAGCAGCGTAGGCCCAGGGGGCACTGGAAGCACCATATATTTT
CDR3 protein: CASSVGPGGTGSTIYF

D gene: -
V gene: TRBV6-1
clone size: -
J gene: TRBJ2-1
CDR3 DNA: TGTGCCAGCAGTGAATCCCCAGCCCATTGGGATGAGCAGTTCTTC
CDR3 protein: CASSESPAHWDEQFF

D gene: -
V gene: TRBV10-3
clone size: -
J gene: TRBJ2-1
CDR3 DNA: TGTGCCATTCTCCTTACGGGGAGCCCCTACAATGAGCAGTTCTTC
CDR3 protein: CAILLTGSPYNEQFF

D gene: TRBD1
V gene: TRBV9
clone size: -
J gene: TRBJ1-2
CDR3 DNA: TGTGCCAGCAGGCTCGGCTCCCAGGGGGCGCGGGGAGGCTACACCTTC
CDR3 protein: CASRLGSQGARGGYTF

D gene: -
V gene: TRBV5-6
clone size: -
J gene: TRBJ2-7
CDR3 DNA: TGTGCCAGCAGCTTGTATCCGGACTCCTACGAGCAGTACTTC
CDR3 protein: CASSLYPDSYEQYF

D gene: -
V gene: TRBV9
clone size: -
J gene: TRBJ2-2
CDR3 DNA: TGTGCCAGCAGCGTTTTAAGGGCCGGGGAGCTGTTTTTT
CDR3 protein: CASSVLRAGELFF

D gene: -
V gene: TRBV30
clone size: -
J gene: TRBJ2-4
CDR3 DNA: TGTGCCTGGAGCCTAAACCGGACTCCCCTAGCCAAAAACATTCAGTACTTC
CDR3 protein: CAWSLNRTPLAKNIQYF

D gene: TRBD1
V gene: TRBV30
clone size: once
J gene: TRBJ2-5
CDR3 DNA: TGTGCCTGGAGTGTAGGTTGGAGGACAGGGGTACAAGAGACCCAGTACTTC
CDR3 protein: CAWSVGWRTGVQETQYF

D gene: TRBD2
V gene: TRBV2
clone size: -
J gene: TRBJ2-1
CDR3 DNA: TGTGCCAGCAGCCTCCGATCGCGGGAGGCGGGGTTCTTC
CDR3 protein: CASSLRSREAGFF

D gene: TRBD1
V gene: TRBV4-2
clone size: once
J gene: TRBJ1-3
CDR3 DNA: TGTGCCAGCAGCCAGGGACAGGGAGTCTCTGGAAACACCATATATTTT
CDR3 protein: CASSQGQGVSGNTIYF

D gene: -
V gene: TRBV7-2
clone size: -
J gene: TRBJ2-3
CDR3 DNA: TGTGCCAGCAGCTTACCCCGGACCTCAGGGAGCACAGATACGCAGTATTTT
CDR3 protein: CASSLPRTSGSTDTQYF

D gene: -
V gene: TRBV27
clone size: -
J gene: TRBJ1-2
CDR3 DNA: TGTGCCAGCAGTTTAAGTTCCGGGACCCTCTATGGCTACACCTTC
CDR3 protein: CASSLSSGTLYGYTF

D gene: -
V gene: TRBV10-3
clone size: -
J gene: TRBJ1-1
CDR3 DNA: TGTGCCAGCGGTGGGCCAGGTGCCCACACTGAAGCTTTCTTT
CDR3 protein: CASGGPGAHTEAFF

D gene: -
V gene: TRBV28
clone size: -
J gene: TRBJ1-2
CDR3 DNA: TGTGCCAGCAGTATAGGCGGGTCCTACTCTAACTATGGCTACACCTTC
CDR3 protein: CASSIGGSYSNYGYTF

D gene: -
V gene: TRBV18
clone size: -
J gene: TRBJ1-1
CDR3 DNA: TGTGCCAGCTCACTCGCTACTGAAGCTTTCTTT
CDR3 protein: CASSLATEAFF

D gene: -
V gene: TRBV7-3
clone size: -
J gene: TRBJ2-2
CDR3 DNA: TGTGCCAGCAGCTTAGGGTCGGTCACCGGGGAGCTGTTTTTT
CDR3 protein: CASSLGSVTGELFF

D gene: TRBD1
V gene: TRBV5-4
clone size: -
J gene: TRBJ1-2
CDR3 DNA: TGTGCCAGCAGCTTCCTCGGACAGGGGGGTGGCTACACCTTC
CDR3 protein: CASSFLGQGGGYTF

D gene: TRBD1
V gene: TRBV5-1
clone size: -
J gene: TRBJ1-3
CDR3 DNA: TGCGCCAGCAGCTTGGGGACAGGGGCTGCTGGAAACACCATATATTTT
CDR3 protein: CASSLGTGAAGNTIYF

D gene: TRBD1
V gene: TRBV11-2
clone size: -
J gene: TRBJ1-5
CDR3 DNA: TGTGCCAGCAGCAGAGCCTTCGGGACAGGGAGAAGCAATCAGCCCCAGCATTTT
CDR3 protein: CASSRAFGTGRSNQPQHF

D gene: -
V gene: TRBV15
clone size: -
J gene: TRBJ2-2
CDR3 DNA: TGTGCCACCAGCAGAGCGGCCGGGGAGCTGTTTTTT
CDR3 protein: CATSRAAGELFF

D gene: -
V gene: TRBV15
clone size: -
J gene: TRBJ1-1
CDR3 DNA: TGTGCCACCAGCAGTTTGGGATGGGGGAAGAACACTGAAGCTTTCTTT
CDR3 protein: CATSSLGWGKNTEAFF

D gene: TRBD1
V gene: TRBV5-6
clone size: -
J gene: TRBJ2-7
CDR3 DNA: TGTGCCAGCAGCTGGCGGAGTCCAGGGGGCGCCGAGCAGTACTTC
CDR3 protein: CASSWRSPGGAEQYF

D gene: TRBD1
V gene: TRBV18
clone size: -
J gene: TRBJ1-3
CDR3 DNA: TGTGCCAGCTCACCACAGGACAGGGCTGTGGGAAACACCATATATTTT
CDR3 protein: CASSPQDRAVGNTIYF

D gene: TRBD2
V gene: TRBV5-4
clone size: -
J gene: TRBJ2-5
CDR3 DNA: TGTGCCAGCAGCGGCACCCCACTAGCGGGAGTTGGAGAGACCCAGTACTTC
CDR3 protein: CASSGTPLAGVGETQYF

D gene: -
V gene: TRBV7-9
clone size: -
J gene: TRBJ1-4
CDR3 DNA: TGTGCCAGCAGCCGGTCAGGGGTATTAGGTGAAAAACTGTTTTTT
CDR3 protein: CASSRSGVLGEKLFF

D gene: -
V gene: TRBV7-8
clone size: once
J gene: TRBJ1-1
CDR3 DNA: TGTGCCAGCAGCATGGCAATTGACACTGAAGCTTTCTTT
CDR3 protein: CASSMAIDTEAFF

D gene: -
V gene: TRBV19
clone size: -
J gene: TRBJ2-3
CDR3 DNA: TGTGCCAGTAGTCCCGCGTGGCAACTTAGCACAGATACGCAGTATTTT
CDR3 protein: CASSPAWQLSTDTQYF

D gene: -
V gene: TRBV11-2
clone size: -
J gene: TRBJ1-6
CDR3 DNA: TGTGCCAGCAACGAAAGGGCCAAGGGGTTGAATTCACCCCTCCACTTT
CDR3 protein: CASNERAKGLNSPLHF

D gene: -
V gene: TRBV6-1
clone size: -
J gene: TRBJ2-1
CDR3 DNA: TGTGCCAGCAGCGAGAAAGCCTCCGGGAGTAGACAGTTCTTC
CDR3 protein: CASSEKASGSRQFF

D gene: TRBD2
V gene: TRBV28
clone size: -
J gene: TRBJ2-7
CDR3 DNA: TGTGCCAGCAGTTACATGACTGGTAGCGGGGCCATCAACTACGAGCAGTACTTC
CDR3 protein: CASSYMTGSGAINYEQYF

D gene: TRBD1
V gene: TRBV2
clone size: -
J gene: TRBJ2-6
CDR3 DNA: TGTGCCAGCAGTGAAGACAGGGGGCCCGGGGCCAACGTCCTGACTTTC
CDR3 protein: CASSEDRGPGANVLTF

D gene: -
V gene: TRBV15
clone size: -
J gene: TRBJ2-1
CDR3 DNA: TGTGCCACACAAGAGGGGCCCCGCCATGAGCAGTTCTTC
CDR3 protein: CATQEGPRHEQFF

D gene: -
V gene: TRBV19
clone size: -
J gene: TRBJ1-5
CDR3 DNA: TGTGCCAGTAGTAACGGACAGTTATCATGGCCCCAGCATTTT
CDR3 protein: CASSNGQLSWPQHF

D gene: -
V gene: TRBV27
clone size: -
J gene: TRBJ1-4
CDR3 DNA: TGTGCCAGCAGTTCTTACAGGGATTTAGAAGAAAAACTGTTTTTT
CDR3 protein: CASSSYRDLEEKLFF

D gene: TRBD1
V gene: TRBV20-1
clone size: -
J gene: TRBJ2-3
CDR3 DNA: TGCAGTGCTTTACAGGGGGATACGCAGTATTTT
CDR3 protein: CSALQGDTQYF

D gene: TRBD1
V gene: TRBV6-1
clone size: -
J gene: TRBJ1-5
CDR3 DNA: TGTGCCAGCAGTGTCCAGACAGGGCCCCAGCCCCAGCATTTT
CDR3 protein: CASSVQTGPQPQHF

D gene: -
V gene: TRBV7-9
clone size: -
J gene: TRBJ2-3
CDR3 DNA: TGTGCCAGCAGCTTAGTTGGGGGAACAGATACGCAGTATTTT
CDR3 protein: CASSLVGGTDTQYF

D gene: -
V gene: TRBV30
clone size: once
J gene: TRBJ1-3
CDR3 DNA: TGTGCCTGGGGCCGGGCGGGACCGCTCTCTGGAAACACCATATATTTT
CDR3 protein: CAWGRAGPLSGNTIYF

D gene: -
V gene: TRBV7-2
clone size: -
J gene: TRBJ2-1
CDR3 DNA: TGTGCCAGCAGCCCTGTCCGCAGGCCGGGGGATGAGCAGTTCTTC
CDR3 protein: CASSPVRRPGDEQFF

D gene: TRBD2
V gene: TRBV6-5
clone size: -
J gene: TRBJ2-1
CDR3 DNA: TGTGCCAGCAGTTACAAGGCGGGAGTCAATGAGCAGTTCTTC
CDR3 protein: CASSYKAGVNEQFF

D gene: -
V gene: TRBV18
clone size: -
J gene: TRBJ2-3
CDR3 DNA: TGTGCCAGCTCACACGCCGGGACCCGTCCAGATACGCAGTATTTT
CDR3 protein: CASSHAGTRPDTQYF

D gene: -
V gene: TRBV6-1
clone size: -
J gene: TRBJ2-7
CDR3 DNA: TGTGCCAGCACGGAGGGCTACGAGCAGTACTTC
CDR3 protein: CASTEGYEQYF

D gene: TRBD2
V gene: TRBV28
clone size: -
J gene: TRBJ2-7
CDR3 DNA: TGTGCCAGCAGTGAAGCTAGCGGGACCTACGAGCAGTACTTC
CDR3 protein: CASSEASGTYEQYF

D gene: -
V gene: TRBV7-8
clone size: -
J gene: TRBJ2-5
CDR3 DNA: TGTGCCAGCAGCTTGTCCAGGGGCCGCGGGGTGAAGACCCAGTACTTC
CDR3 protein: CASSLSRGRGVKTQYF

D gene: -
V gene: TRBV9
clone size: -
J gene: TRBJ1-1
CDR3 DNA: TGTGCCAGCAGCGTTACAGTGAACACTGAAGCTTTCTTT
CDR3 protein: CASSVTVNTEAFF

D gene: TRBD1
V gene: TRBV18
clone size: -
J gene: TRBJ1-1
CDR3 DNA: TGTGCCAGCTCGCAACAGGGGTTCGCTGAAGCTTTCTTT
CDR3 protein: CASSQQGFAEAFF

D gene: TRBD2
V gene: TRBV6-1
clone size: once
J gene: TRBJ2-7
CDR3 DNA: TGTGCCAGGACTTGGGCGGGAGGCTCACTCTACGAGCAGTACTTC
CDR3 protein: CARTWAGGSLYEQYF